This entry lists 12 T cell receptor beta chains sequenced from one sample in a study of long-term antiretroviral therapy in people with HIV. Assay version v3.0 of immunoSEQ was used, and it was run at survey level. Generated by immunoSEQ multiplex PCR, the TCRdb table keeps only in-frame clones and is missing some. The repertoire holds some 31,000 clones, about 97% seen once, with less than 3.5% in the top ten. The sample here was unsorted PBMCs, taken 6.9 years after starting antiretroviral therapy. These receptors all stem from a young man with HIV.

The V and J genes are TRBV10-3 and TRBJ2-7; 9 nucleotides align to TRBD1. The CDR3 spans 14 residues. Germline V gene lookup returns CDR1 ENHRY and CDR2 SYGVKD. With 6 bases clipped from V and 4 bases from J, the junction kept 7 bases outside the gene matches. CDR3 nucleotide sequence: TGTGCCATCAGCCCGGGACAGGGCCGTTACGAGCAGTACTTC. Translation: CAISPGQGRYEQYF.

The chain uses TRBV9 and TRBJ2-1; D is undetermined. This CDR3 comprises 12 residues. Germline V gene sequence: CDR1 SGDLS, CDR2 YYNGEE. With 4 bases removed from V and 4 bases from J, the gap between germline ends came to 6 bases. The CDR3: CASSPEYNEQFF. CDR3 coding DNA: TGTGCCAGCAGCCCGGAATACAATGAGCAGTTCTTC. Based on the CDR3 plus reference TRBV9 and TRBJ2-1, the full variable domain is DSGVTQTPKHLITATGQRVTLRCSPRSGDLSVYWYQQSLDQGLQFLIQYYNGEERAKGNILERFSAQQFPDLHSELNLSSLELGDSALYFCASSPEYNEQFFGPGTRLTVL.

The chain uses TRBV7-2 and TRBJ2-7, with 7 nucleotides matching TRBD1. Germline assignment: CDR1 SGHTA and CDR2 FQGNSA. This CDR3 is built from 16 residues. V lost 6 bases, J lost 4 bases, and 15 bases stayed unmatched. CDR3 in DNA: TGTGCCAGCAGGTCGCGCGCCGGGACAGACCTATACGAGCAGTACTTC. Amino acids: CASRSRAGTDLYEQYF. Combining the CDR3 with reference TRBV7-2 and TRBJ2-7 gives the whole variable domain GAGVSQSPSNKVTEKGKDVELRCDPISGHTALYWYRQSLGQGLEFLIYFQGNSAPDKSGLPSDRFSAERTGGSVSTLTIQRTQQEDSAVYLCASRSRAGTDLYEQYFGPGTRLTVT.

The chain is built from TRBV6-5 and TRBJ1-1; no definite D call. V lost 5 bases and J 3 bases, leaving 13 bases between the germline ends. Germline-derived CDR1 and CDR2 are MNHEY and SVGAGI. The CDR3 sequence is 14 residues long. The CDR3, as DNA: TGTGCCAGCAGTCCCCCGTGGGGTCACACTGAAGCTTTCTTT. Encoded protein: CASSPPWGHTEAFF.

The chain combines TRBV9 with TRBJ2-5, with 7 bases identical to TRBD2. This CDR3 region has 15 residues. The V and J ends lost 3 bases and 4 bases, in that order; junction bases with no gene match: 9. Per germline, CDR1 SGDLS and CDR2 YYNGEE. CDR3 nucleotide sequence: TGTGCCAGCAGCGACGCAGGGTCGGGGGGAGAGACCCAGTACTTC. Amino acids: CASSDAGSGGETQYF.

The V call is TRBV5-1, the J call TRBJ2-1, with TRBD2 as a possible D gene (7 bases). The CDR3 has 15 amino acids. Between the trimmed V and J ends, which lost 0 bases and 8 bases, there was a span of 15 bases. CDR1 and CDR2 from the germline V gene are SGHRS and YFSETQ. The CDR3: CASSLGRERGDEQFF. In nucleotides, the CDR3 is TGCGCCAGCAGCTTGGGGCGGGAGAGGGGGGATGAGCAGTTCTTC.

The chain recombines TRBV7-9 with TRBJ1-5, with D perhaps matching TRBD1 (5 bases). CDR3 length: 15 amino acids. With 5 bases removed from V and 2 bases from J, the gap between germline ends came to 13 bases. Germline V lookup: CDR1 SEHNR, CDR2 FQNEAQ (reference sequence). The CDR3, as DNA: TGTGCCAGCAGCCGGGCGGGGCTCGGCAATCAGCCCCAGCATTTT. This sequence encodes CASSRAGLGNQPQHF.

The rearrangement links TRBV7-9 to TRBJ2-1; 7 bases fit TRBD1. Germline V gene lookup returns CDR1 SEHNR and CDR2 FQNEAQ (reference sequence). V dropped 2 bases and J dropped 1; count of bases not matched to a gene: 2. The CDR3 totals 15 residues. The CDR3 loop is CASSLIQGSYNEQFF. In nucleotides, the CDR3 is TGTGCCAGCAGCTTAATACAGGGGTCCTACAATGAGCAGTTCTTC.

This CDR3 reads CASSLSQGGNQPQHF. The CDR3, as DNA: TGTGCCAGCAGCTTAAGTCAGGGGGGCAATCAGCCCCAGCATTTT. The J gene is TRBJ1-5, the V gene TRBV7-2, with 7 bases lining up with TRBD1. With V trimmed by 2 bases and J by 2 bases, 3 bases remained unmatched. CDR1 SGHTA and CDR2 FQGNSA come from the germline V gene. This CDR3 has 15 amino acids.

J is TRBJ1-1 and V is TRBV19; tentative D call: TRBD1 (5 bases). CDR1 and CDR2 (germline): LNHDA, SQIVND (reference sequence). The CDR3 has 14 residues. The V end lost 5 bases, the J end lost 8 bases, and 18 bases lay between the germline ends. Here the CDR3 reads CASSHLPSGGEAFF. The CDR3 nucleotides are TGTGCCAGTAGTCACCTACCCTCGGGGGGAGAAGCTTTCTTT.

The CDR3 reads CASSFRRGPLRELFF. CDR3 sequence (DNA): TGTGCCAGTAGTTTCCGGAGAGGGCCGTTGAGGGAGCTGTTTTTT. V usage is TRBV19 and J usage is TRBJ2-2; the D gene is possibly TRBD2 (5 bases). V lost 5 bases and J 9 bases, leaving 19 bases between the germline ends. The CDR3 covers 15 residues. The germline V gene has CDR1 LNHDA and CDR2 SQIVND (reference sequence).

The chain carries TRBV7-8 and TRBJ2-6; 7 bases are shared with TRBD1. CDR1 and CDR2 (germline): SGHVS, FQNEAQ. Trimming cost V 1 base and J 4 bases; bases outside gene matches: 4. This CDR3 comprises 16 residues. The CDR3 bases are TGTGCCAGCAGCTTAGTAGGGGGCTGGGGGGCCAACGTCCTGACTTTC. Amino acids: CASSLVGGWGANVLTF.